The 6 T cell receptor beta chains reported below all come from one sample, sequenced in a study of T cell repertoires in cytomegalovirus infection. TCRdb passed the reads through MiXCR, listing each CDR3 protein once. The profile covers some 180,000 distinct CDR3 sequences, with about 15% appearing a single time and around 27% taken by the ten largest. The source material was CD8+ T cells from PBMCs. The receptors derive from a human donor in good health (CMV status not recorded). Some clones in this sample may be carry-over from other donors' samples.

The chain joins TRBV6-2 or TRBV6-3 to TRBJ1-1, with D possibly matching TRBD1 (5 bases). Trimming stripped 5 bases from V and 2 bases from J, with 12 bases between. The length of the CDR3 is 14 residues. Germline V lookup: CDR1 MNHEY, CDR2 SVGEGT. The CDR3 sequence is CASSRPQGNTEAFF. CDR3 nucleotide sequence: TGTGCCAGCAGTCGCCCCCAGGGAAACACTGAAGCTTTCTTT.

V usage is TRBV18 and J usage is TRBJ1-4, with 8 nucleotides matching TRBD1. CDR1 and CDR2 from the germline V gene are KGHSH and LQKENI. With 3 bases clipped from V and 4 bases from J, the junction kept 1 base outside the gene matches. The CDR3 has 14 residues. CDR3: CASSPDRDNEKLFF. DNA of the CDR3: TGTGCCAGCTCACCGGACAGGGATAATGAAAAACTGTTTTTT. The full variable domain, its missing parts supplied by reference TRBV18 and TRBJ1-4, is NAGVMQNPRHLVRRRGQEARLRCSPMKGHSHVYWYRQLPEEGLKFMVYLQKENIIDESGMPKERFSAEFPKEGPSILRIQQVVRGDSAAYFCASSPDRDNEKLFFGSGTQLSVL.

This chain links TRBV7-2 with TRBJ1-2, with D unresolved. Germline V gene lookup returns CDR1 SGHTA and CDR2 FQGNSA. This CDR3 contains 13 residues. Trimming removed 2 bases from V and 6 bases from J, with 10 bases in between. The CDR3 protein is CASSLKILDGYTF. The CDR3 nucleotides are TGTGCCAGCAGCTTAAAGATTTTGGATGGCTACACCTTC. The whole variable domain, remainder taken from reference TRBV7-2 and TRBJ1-2, is GAGVSQSPSNKVTEKGKDVELRCDPISGHTALYWYRQSLGQGLEFLIYFQGNSAPDKSGLPSDRFSAERTGGSVSTLTIQRTQQEDSAVYLCASSLKILDGYTFGSGTRLTVV.

This chain uses TRBV7-8 with TRBJ1-2, with D possibly TRBD1 on 6 matching bases. Per germline, CDR1 SGHVS and CDR2 FQNEAQ. The CDR3 has 15 residues. Trimming removed 0 bases from V and 4 bases from J, with 12 bases in between. CDR3 nucleotides: TGTGCCAGCAGCTTAGCCTCTGGGACACCCTATGGCTACACCTTC. Its translation: CASSLASGTPYGYTF.

The chain couples TRBV7-8 to TRBJ1-5; D gene unclear. The CDR3 is 16 amino acids. Trimming shortened V by 2 bases and J by 7 bases, and 18 bases separated the two germline ends. Germline lookup yields CDR1 SGHVS and CDR2 FQNEAQ. The CDR3 sequence is CASSLISGPRYQPQHF. The CDR3 DNA reads TGTGCCAGCAGCTTAATCAGCGGACCTCGGTACCAGCCCCAGCATTTT.

This clonotype was counted only a few times. This sequence joins TRBV6-2 or TRBV6-3 and TRBJ2-2; D gene unclear. CDR3 length: 15 residues. The ends were cut back, 7 bases at V and 4 bases at J, with 16 bases in the middle. Germline V gene data show CDR1 as MNHEY and CDR2 as SVGEGT. The CDR3 coding sequence is TGTGCCAGCAACGACCCTGGGCAGCCCACCGGGGAGCTGTTTTTT. Translation gives CASNDPGQPTGELFF.